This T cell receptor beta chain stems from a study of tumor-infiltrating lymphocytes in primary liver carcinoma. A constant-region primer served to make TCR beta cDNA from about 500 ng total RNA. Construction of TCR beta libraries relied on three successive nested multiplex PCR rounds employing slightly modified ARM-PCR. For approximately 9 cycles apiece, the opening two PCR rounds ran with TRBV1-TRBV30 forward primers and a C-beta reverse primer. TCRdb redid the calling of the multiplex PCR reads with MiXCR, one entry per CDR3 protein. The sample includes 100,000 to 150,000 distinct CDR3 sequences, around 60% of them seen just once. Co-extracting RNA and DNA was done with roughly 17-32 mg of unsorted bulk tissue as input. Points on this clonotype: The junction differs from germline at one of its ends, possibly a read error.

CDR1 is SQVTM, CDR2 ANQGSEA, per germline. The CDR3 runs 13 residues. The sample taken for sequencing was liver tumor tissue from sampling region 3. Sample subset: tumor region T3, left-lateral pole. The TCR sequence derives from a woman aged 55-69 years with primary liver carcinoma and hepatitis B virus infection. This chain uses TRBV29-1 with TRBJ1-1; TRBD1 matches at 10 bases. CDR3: CSVGQGVNIEASF. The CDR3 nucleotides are TGCAGCGTCGGACAGGGGGTCAACATTGAAGCTTCCTTT.